What follows is one T cell receptor beta chain and its context. The entirety of the isolated RNA underwent reverse transcription, so expressed TCRB transcripts were sequenced. The repertoire was sequenced with immunoSEQ multiplex PCR; TCRdb's copy has only in-frame clones and lacks some. The repertoire holds approximately 150,000 clones, more than 9% seen once, with roughly 1.4% in the top ten. The data were obtained in a study of beta chain features in type 1 diabetes. With 6 bases removed from V and 5 bases from J, the gap between germline ends came to 11 bases. Germline lookup yields CDR1 MDHEN and CDR2 SYDVKM. The CDR3 length is 12 residues.

The chain carries TRBV28 and TRBJ2-7; the D gene is possibly TRBD1 (5 bases). The sequenced sample consisted of naive CD4+ T cells from blood. This TCR derives from a man younger than 35 in good health. CDR3 amino acids: CASRQKGHEQYF. CDR3 coding DNA: TGTGCCAGCAGACAGAAGGGGCACGAGCAGTACTTC.